The rows below give T cell receptor beta chains drawn from one sample of a study of technical replicates of blood from a handful of donors. TCRdb keeps only in-frame clones here, not all; method: immunoSEQ multiplex PCR. The top ten hold about 9.4% of the sample, which has approximately 18,000 clones, approximately 80% seen once. Sequencing used PBMCs. The source is a human donor in good health. Some clones in this sample may be carry-over from other donors' samples. Both conserved end residues are part of each CDR3. A D gene is named only where the DNA matches it firmly. For some rows the clone size is stated as once, few or many, or as a class when expanded; others skip it.

V gene: TRBV18; J gene: TRBJ2-6; D gene: TRBD1; clone size: -; CDR3 DNA: TGTGCCAGCTCACCGGACAGGGGCGGCGGGGCCAACGTCCTGACTTTC; CDR3 protein: CASSPDRGGGANVLTF
V gene: TRBV5-4; J gene: TRBJ1-1; D gene: -; clone size: -; CDR3 DNA: TGTGCCAGCAGGGTCAATGGAAGCGACACTGAAGCTTTCTTT; CDR3 protein: CASRVNGSDTEAFF
V gene: TRBV19; J gene: TRBJ2-2; D gene: -; clone size: -; CDR3 DNA: TGTGCCAGTAGTTCCTTGACTACCGGGGAGCTGTTTTTT; CDR3 protein: CASSSLTTGELFF
V gene: TRBV10-3; J gene: TRBJ2-1; D gene: TRBD2; clone size: few; CDR3 DNA: TGTGCCATCAGTGAGTCGGCGGGAGCCCTTGGGGGGGAGCAGTTCTTC; CDR3 protein: CAISESAGALGGEQFF
V gene: TRBV29-1; J gene: TRBJ1-2; D gene: -; clone size: few; CDR3 DNA: TGCAGCGTTGACAGCGGGTATGGCTACACCTTC; CDR3 protein: CSVDSGYGYTF
V gene: TRBV6-1; J gene: TRBJ2-7; D gene: -; clone size: -; CDR3 DNA: TGTGCCAGCAACTGGGGGGAGAACCGGCAGTACTTC; CDR3 protein: CASNWGENRQYF
V gene: TRBV6-1; J gene: TRBJ2-7; D gene: TRBD1; clone size: once; CDR3 DNA: TGTGCCAGCAGTGAAGTGCACAGGGGGGCCTACGAGCAGTACTTC; CDR3 protein: CASSEVHRGAYEQYF
V gene: TRBV10-3; J gene: TRBJ2-1; D gene: TRBD2; clone size: few; CDR3 DNA: TGTGCCATCAGTGTCGATAGCGGGAGGGTTTACAATGAGCAGTTCTTC; CDR3 protein: CAISVDSGRVYNEQFF
V gene: TRBV19; J gene: TRBJ1-5; D gene: TRBD1; clone size: -; CDR3 DNA: TGTGCCAGTAGTAGCCTGACAGGGTCTCACACCCATAGCAATCAGCCCCAGCATTTT; CDR3 protein: CASSSLTGSHTHSNQPQHF
V gene: TRBV7-9; J gene: TRBJ1-1; D gene: -; clone size: -; CDR3 DNA: TGTGCCAGCAGCGCGTCCGGTCTGATGAACACTGAAGCTTTCTTT; CDR3 protein: CASSASGLMNTEAFF
V gene: TRBV5-8; J gene: TRBJ1-2; D gene: -; clone size: -; CDR3 DNA: TGTGCCAGCAGCGTAGGACACATCTATGGCTACACCTTC; CDR3 protein: CASSVGHIYGYTF
V gene: TRBV27; J gene: TRBJ2-5; D gene: -; clone size: -; CDR3 DNA: TGTGCCAGCAGTTTAACTGCGGGATGGGGAGAGACCCAGTACTTC; CDR3 protein: CASSLTAGWGETQYF
V gene: TRBV19; J gene: TRBJ2-1; D gene: -; clone size: -; CDR3 DNA: TGTGCCAGTAGTAGGACGGGACTCAACAATGAGCAGTTCTTC; CDR3 protein: CASSRTGLNNEQFF
V gene: TRBV2; J gene: TRBJ1-4; D gene: -; clone size: -; CDR3 DNA: TGTGCCAGCAGTGTTTTGTCGGGAGATGAAAAACTGTTTTTT; CDR3 protein: CASSVLSGDEKLFF
V gene: TRBV11-2; J gene: TRBJ1-2; D gene: TRBD1; clone size: -; CDR3 DNA: TGTGCCAGCAGCTCAATACGGGGACAGGGGAACGGCTACACCTTC; CDR3 protein: CASSSIRGQGNGYTF
V gene: TRBV9; J gene: TRBJ2-1; D gene: -; clone size: once; CDR3 DNA: TGTGCCAGCAGCCTGGAGGGCGGATATCCCAACGAGCAGTTCTTC; CDR3 protein: CASSLEGGYPNEQFF
V gene: TRBV15; J gene: TRBJ1-1; D gene: -; clone size: -; CDR3 DNA: TGTGCCACCAGCAGAGATCTCGAGGAGATTGAAGCTTTCTTT; CDR3 protein: CATSRDLEEIEAFF
V gene: TRBV9; J gene: TRBJ2-7; D gene: -; clone size: -; CDR3 DNA: TGTGCCAGCAGCGCCGGACTGGTTTCCTACGAGCAGTACTTC; CDR3 protein: CASSAGLVSYEQYF
V gene: TRBV2; J gene: TRBJ1-1; D gene: -; clone size: -; CDR3 DNA: TGTGCCAGCAGATCGGGCACTGAAGCTTTCTTT; CDR3 protein: CASRSGTEAFF
V gene: TRBV30; J gene: TRBJ2-2; D gene: -; clone size: -; CDR3 DNA: TGTGCCTGGAGTACTACTACCTACACCGGGGAGCTGTTTTTT; CDR3 protein: CAWSTTTYTGELFF
V gene: TRBV6-5; J gene: TRBJ2-7; D gene: -; clone size: few; CDR3 DNA: TGTGCCAGCAGTGGCGGATTGGGTTACGAGCAGTACTTC; CDR3 protein: CASSGGLGYEQYF